Each of the 24 T cell receptor beta chains below was sequenced from the same sample in a study of T cells in Graves' hyperthyroidism and ophthalmopathy. From RNA transcripts, TCR beta CDR3 regions were amplified. A first-round RT-PCR of the TCR CDR3 used the HTBI primer set. TCRdb ran MiXCR on the multiplex PCR reads and lists one entry per CDR3 protein. The sample lists hundreds of thousands of distinct CDR3 sequences, about 20% seen once, with roughly 44% in the top ten. The material sequenced was blood. The receptors here all came from a man aged 35 to 55 with Graves' ophthalmopathy.

The chain combines TRBV20-1 with TRBJ2-1, with 7 nucleotides matching TRBD2. V shed 7 bases and J 5 bases; nucleotides not matched to a gene: 11. The CDR3 contains 14 residues. Looked up from germline, CDR1 is DFQATT and CDR2 is SNEGSKA (reference sequence). CDR3 sequence: CSGEGPVADNEQFF. In DNA, the CDR3 is TGCAGTGGGGAGGGACCCGTGGCGGACAATGAGCAGTTCTTC.

The V gene is TRBV5-1, the J gene TRBJ2-1; D is ambiguous. V gave up 0 bases and J gave up 9 bases, with 10 bases separating them. Germline loops: CDR1 SGHRS, CDR2 YFSETQ. CDR3 length equals 13 residues. The CDR3 here is CASSLVSSGEQFF. Here the CDR3 DNA reads TGCGCCAGCAGCTTGGTATCCAGTGGTGAGCAGTTCTTC.

This clonotype was seen repeatedly, ten times or more. The chain is built from TRBV27 and TRBJ2-1; 7 bases map to TRBD2. The germline V gene has CDR1 MNHEY and CDR2 SMNVEV (reference sequence). V was clipped by 8 bases and J by 0 bases; unmatched bases: 7. The CDR3 sequence is 15 residues long. The CDR3 spells CASRGGGNSYNEQFF. Written as DNA, the CDR3 is TGTGCCAGCCGCGGCGGGGGTAACTCCTACAATGAGCAGTTCTTC.

This clonotype was found a few times. J is TRBJ1-5 and V is TRBV19; tentatively, D is TRBD1 (5 bases). The V gene's germline CDR1 is LNHDA and CDR2 SQIVND (reference sequence). CDR3 size: 15 residues. Trimming removed 1 base at V and 4 bases at J, with 11 bases between. The CDR3: CASSIGMGLNQPQHF. The CDR3 coding sequence is TGTGCCAGTAGTATAGGGATGGGACTAAATCAGCCCCAGCATTTT.

This clonotype was counted many times. V is TRBV18 and J is TRBJ1-1, with TRBD1 matching 7 bases. This CDR3 comprises 13 residues. V trimming: 3 bases; J trimming: 8 bases; junction bases outside the gene matches: 6. Germline-derived CDR1 and CDR2 are KGHSH and LQKENI. As DNA, the CDR3 is TGTGCCAGCTCACCGACAGGGCCCACAGAAGCTTTCTTT. This translates into CASSPTGPTEAFF.

This clonotype was found many times. The chain uses TRBV20-1 and TRBJ2-7; 9 nucleotides agree with TRBD2. Germline V lookup: CDR1 DFQATT, CDR2 SNEGSKA (reference sequence). Losses at the gene ends were 0 bases for V and 2 bases for J; bases not matched to a gene: 5. This CDR3 has 15 residues. The CDR3 region is CSARDPRTSAYEQYF. The CDR3 DNA reads TGCAGTGCTAGAGATCCCAGGACTAGCGCCTACGAGCAGTACTTC.

The chain links TRBV10-3 to TRBJ1-5; weak D call: TRBD1 (6 bases). The CDR3 contains 16 residues. CDR1 and CDR2 from the germline V gene are ENHRY and SYGVKD. V lost 0 bases to trimming and J lost 6 bases, with 15 bases between them. CDR3 sequence reads: CAISESGGGVSQPQHF. CDR3 nucleotides: TGTGCCATCAGTGAGTCCGGAGGGGGTGTGAGTCAGCCCCAGCATTTT.

As concerns this clonotype: The CDR3 end shows no conserved phenylalanine or tryptophan, and so a read error is likely. This CDR3 reads CASSLMAFSDEQYL. CDR3 in DNA: TGTGCCAGCAGCTTAATGGCTTTCTCGGACGAGCAGTACCTC. V usage is TRBV7-8 and J usage is TRBJ2-7; D remains unclear. The CDR3 sequence is 14 residues long. The V gene lost 2 bases and the J gene lost 5 bases, with 13 bases spanning the gap. Per germline, CDR1 SGHVS and CDR2 FQNEAQ.

This clonotype appeared many times. The V gene is TRBV3-1, the J gene TRBJ2-7; the D is unclear. This CDR3 comprises 12 residues. Trimming cost V 6 bases and J 3 bases, with 9 bases left between them. CDR1 and CDR2 (germline): LGHDT, YNNKEL (reference sequence). The DNA for the CDR3 is TGTGCCAGCAGTCACAACTACTACGAGCAGTACTTC. The encoded protein is CASSHNYYEQYF.

In this sample, this clonotype turned up once. V and J are TRBV3-1 and TRBJ2-1, with TRBD2 as a possible D gene (5 bases). CDR1 is LGHDT and CDR2 is YNNKEL in the germline V gene (reference sequence). CDR3 length: 14 residues. V lost 0 bases and J lost 6, with 9 bases in between. CDR3 amino acids: CASSQEWEFNEQFF. DNA of the CDR3: TGTGCCAGCAGCCAAGAATGGGAGTTCAATGAGCAGTTCTTC.

In its sample, this clonotype was seen many times. This sequence joins TRBV4-2 and TRBJ2-2; 9 bases match TRBD2. Germline V gives CDR1 LGHNA, CDR2 YNFKEQ. The V and J ends lost 2 bases and 8 bases, in that order; junction bases with no gene match: 15. CDR3 length equals 18 residues. CDR3 sequence: CASSQREALAGFGGELFF. The CDR3 DNA sequence: TGTGCCAGCAGCCAACGGGAGGCGCTAGCGGGGTTCGGGGGGGAGCTGTTTTTT.

In its sample, this clonotype was seen many times. The chain has TRBV11-2 and TRBJ2-3; D gene ambiguous. The CDR3 contains 15 residues. Germline V gene data show CDR1 as SGHAT and CDR2 as FQNNGV. V was pared by 5 bases and J by 2 bases, with 14 bases between. The CDR3 DNA reads TGTGCCAGCAGCCCTAACCAGCTCTCCACAGATACGCAGTATTTT. Encoded protein: CASSPNQLSTDTQYF.

The chain joins TRBV20-1 to TRBJ1-1; no definite D call. Germline V gene sequence: CDR1 DFQATT, CDR2 SNEGSKA (reference sequence). This CDR3 spans 15 amino acids. Trimming pared 0 bases from V and 0 bases from J, leaving 11 bases between. This CDR3 is CSARDSGRMNTEAFF. The CDR3 nucleotides are TGCAGTGCTAGAGATTCCGGGAGAATGAACACTGAAGCTTTCTTT.

This clonotype was seen ten or more times. J is TRBJ1-4 and V is TRBV11-2; tentatively, D is TRBD1 (5 bases). Germline CDR1 and CDR2: SGHAT and FQNNGV. Trimming took 3 bases from V and 0 from J, leaving 11 bases between them. This CDR3 has 16 amino acids. CDR3 sequence reads: CASSLQGTPTNEKLFF. For the CDR3, the DNA is TGTGCCAGCAGCTTGCAGGGAACCCCAACTAATGAAAAACTGTTTTTT.

V and J are TRBV7-9 and TRBJ2-6; D may be TRBD1 (5 bases). The V and J ends lost 3 bases and 0 bases respectively, with 9 bases between them. Germline V CDR1 and CDR2: SEHNR, FQNEAQ (reference sequence). This CDR3 is built from 16 residues. This CDR3 reads CASSLRQTSGANVLTF. The CDR3 nucleotides read TGTGCCAGCAGCTTGCGACAGACCTCTGGGGCCAACGTCCTGACTTTC.

This rearrangement joins TRBV7-9 to TRBJ1-2, with a possible D match to TRBD1 (6 bases). The CDR3 totals 14 residues. The germline V gene encodes CDR1 SEHNR and CDR2 FQNEAQ (reference sequence). Trimming removed 5 bases at V and 7 bases at J, with 17 bases between. CDR3 nucleotides: TGTGCCAGCAGCCCAGCGACAGGCTTACTTGGCTACACCTTC. This sequence encodes CASSPATGLLGYTF. The full variable domain, with the rest looked up from reference TRBV7-9 and TRBJ1-2, is DTGVSQNPRHKITKRGQNVTFRCDPISEHNRLYWYRQTLGQGPEFLTYFQNEAQLEKSRLLSDRFSAERPKGSFSTLEIQRTEQGDSAMYLCASSPATGLLGYTFGSGTRLTVV.

This clonotype was detected ten times or more. This chain uses TRBV6-5 with TRBJ2-3; 7 positions agree with TRBD2. Germline V gives CDR1 MNHEY, CDR2 SVGAGI. The CDR3 totals 17 residues. V trimming: 2 bases; J trimming: 2 bases; junction bases outside the gene matches: 10. CDR3 in amino acids: CASSYGSGTTLTDTQYF. CDR3 nucleotide sequence: TGTGCCAGCAGTTACGGATCCGGGACTACACTCACAGATACGCAGTATTTT.

This clonotype was seen ten or more times. The chain links TRBV30 to TRBJ1-1, with D maybe TRBD1 (6 bases). The CDR3 runs 11 residues. Trimming shortened V by 3 bases and J by 12 bases, and 14 bases separated the two germline ends. Germline V gene data show CDR1 as GTSNPN and CDR2 as SVGIG (reference sequence). The CDR3 protein is CAWSGGAGTFF. The CDR3 coding sequence is TGTGCCTGGAGCGGGGGGGCAGGAACTTTCTTT.

This chain connects TRBV12-3 or TRBV12-4 to TRBJ2-1; 7 bases are a match to TRBD2. V was clipped by 0 bases and J by 4 bases; unmatched bases: 6. This CDR3 has 16 residues. CDR3 region: CASSLAGGNLYNEQFF. CDR3 sequence (DNA): TGTGCCAGCAGTTTAGCGGGAGGGAACTTATACAATGAGCAGTTCTTC.

This clonotype was seen many times. The V and J genes are TRBV28 and TRBJ2-1; 10 nucleotides match TRBD1. The CDR3 is 13 amino acids. CDR1 and CDR2 from the germline V gene are MDHEN and SYDVKM. The V segment lost 8 bases and the J segment 7 bases; nucleotides outside the gene matches: 5. CDR3 sequence reads: CASAGTGENEQFF. CDR3 DNA: TGTGCCAGCGCCGGGACAGGGGAAAATGAGCAGTTCTTC.

The chain carries TRBV19 and TRBJ1-5, with no clear D. Germline V gene sequence: CDR1 LNHDA, CDR2 SQIVND (reference sequence). The CDR3 sequence is 15 residues long. V lost 8 bases to trimming and J lost 5 bases, with 19 bases between them. CDR3 bases: TGTGCCAGTGCGAACCCGACGTATCTACATCAGCCCCAGCATTTT. It encodes CASANPTYLHQPQHF.

Worth noting for this clonotype: A read error may explain this, as a much larger clone is one base away. The chain carries TRBV2 and TRBJ1-2, with D perhaps matching TRBD1 (6 bases). The germline gives CDR1 SNHLY, CDR2 FYNNEI. CDR3 length: 13 residues. Here the CDR3 reads CASGEDRNYGYTF. For the CDR3, the DNA is TGTGCCAGCGGTGAAGACAGGAACTATGGCTACACCTTC. The full variable domain, completed using reference TRBV2 and TRBJ1-2, is EPEVTQTPSHQVTQMGQEVILRCVPISNHLYFYWYRQILGQKVEFLVSFYNNEISEKSEIFDDQFSVERPDGSNFTLKIRSTKLEDSAMYFCASGEDRNYGYTFGSGTRLTVV.

V is TRBV7-8 and J is TRBJ2-1, with TRBD2 matching over 10 bases. V shed 1 base, J shed 9 bases, and the junction held 9 bases outside the gene matches. Germline CDR1 and CDR2: SGHVS and FQNEAQ. The CDR3 has 16 residues. The CDR3 coding sequence is TGTGCCAGCAGCTTAGGCCTGGGGCTAGCGGGGGTTGAGCAGTTCTTC. Translated: CASSLGLGLAGVEQFF.

The genes are TRBV27 and TRBJ2-2; D might be TRBD1 (5 bases). Germline loops: CDR1 MNHEY, CDR2 SMNVEV (reference sequence). V lost 4 bases and J lost 6, with 9 bases in between. The CDR3 length is 13 residues. The CDR3 spells CASSSFRAGELFF. In DNA form, the CDR3 reads TGTGCCAGCAGTTCCTTCAGGGCCGGGGAGCTGTTTTTT.